This T cell receptor (beta chain) was profiled in a study of PD-1 blockade in classical Hodgkin lymphoma. This clone came up a few times. Its antigen remains unknown. General observations from the study: Underlying causes for the observed repertoire differences were not defined, possibly disease activity or prior therapy. Nivolumab starters within 1 year of ASCT were excluded. Baseline TCR diversity was reportedly lower in newly diagnosed patients than in healthy donors. It was reported as lower still in relapsed/refractory patients.

Each and every patient relapsed after autologous stem cell transplantation, and patients got differing brentuximab vedotin exposure. Generated by immunoSEQ multiplex PCR, the TCRdb table keeps only in-frame clones and is missing some. Among about 150,000 clones listed, nearly 80% were seen once. The CDR3 extends over 14 amino acids. Germline lookup yields CDR1 LNHNV and CDR2 YYDKDF (reference sequence). Trimming cost V 5 bases and J 2 bases, with 10 bases left between them. This chain links TRBV15 with TRBJ1-5; no firm D call. This clonotype was obtained from a human donor with classical Hodgkin lymphoma. The source material was peripheral blood mononuclear cells (PBMCs), sampled before the second cycle of nivolumab. CDR3 bases: TGTGCCACCAGCCCGGGAATTGGCAATCAGCCCCAGCATTTT. Protein: CATSPGIGNQPQHF.